Listed here are 26 T cell receptor beta chains from one sample, sequenced in a study of preoperative IRX-2 immunotherapy in early breast cancer. As to treatment: preoperative locoregional IRX-2 cytokine immunotherapy. Only in-frame clones appear in the TCRdb table, and some are missing; sequencing was by immunoSEQ multiplex PCR. The profile shows about 28,000 clones, about 79% of them singletons. The specimen was taken from a patient treated with IRX-2 immunotherapy. These receptors were taken from a human donor with breast cancer.

This clone is categorized as medium-sized (0.01 to 0.1%). The chain recombines TRBV6-8 with TRBJ1-1, with D tentatively TRBD1 (6 bases). Germline loops: CDR1 MNHGY, CDR2 SAAAGT. This CDR3 comprises 13 residues. Trimming stripped 9 bases from V and 0 bases from J, with 11 bases between. The CDR3 reads CASRQDMNTEAFF. The CDR3 DNA reads as TGTGCCAGTCGACAGGACATGAACACTGAAGCTTTCTTT.

CDR3 in DNA: TGTGCCAGCAGTTACTTGACAGGGGGCGCATCCTACGAGCAGTACTTC. Protein: CASSYLTGGASYEQYF. V gene TRBV6-8 combines with J gene TRBJ2-7; 10 nucleotides match TRBD1. V lost 1 base, J lost 1 base, and 4 bases stayed unmatched. The CDR3 loop spans 16 amino acids. Germline V gene sequence: CDR1 MNHGY, CDR2 SAAAGT.

This chain links TRBV6-8 with TRBJ2-5; D tentatively fits TRBD1 or TRBD2 (5 bases each). Germline V gives CDR1 MNHGY, CDR2 SAAAGT. The CDR3 length is 14 residues. V lost 4 bases, J lost 5 bases, and 14 bases lay in between. The CDR3 region is CASSLSGRRETQYF. The CDR3 bases are TGTGCCAGCAGTTTATCGGGGCGCCGGGAGACCCAGTACTTC.

This chain connects TRBV5-1 to TRBJ1-3, with a possible D match to TRBD1 (5 bases). CDR1 and CDR2 from the germline V gene are SGHRS and YFSETQ. Deletions cut 0 bases from V and 8 bases from J, with 12 bases between. The CDR3 spans 14 residues. The CDR3 reads CASSLGQGLHTIYF. CDR3 nucleotide sequence: TGCGCCAGCAGCTTGGGGCAGGGCCTCCACACCATATATTTT.

The chain combines TRBV10-3 with TRBJ1-2, with 7 nucleotides matching TRBD1. CDR1 is ENHRY and CDR2 is SYGVKD in the germline V gene. This CDR3 has 15 residues. V dropped 2 bases and J dropped 4; count of bases not matched to a gene: 7. The CDR3 DNA reads TGTGCCATCAGTGAGGGGCCCCGGGACAGCTATGGCTACACCTTC. This encodes CAISEGPRDSYGYTF.

The rearrangement joins TRBV30 to TRBJ2-7; a possible D gene is TRBD2 (5 bases). CDR3 length: 15 amino acids. Per germline, CDR1 GTSNPN and CDR2 SVGIG (reference sequence). With 3 bases removed from V and 1 base from J, the gap between germline ends came to 16 bases. CDR3 in DNA: TGTGCCTGGAGGGCCGGCTCGACTAATTCCTACGAGCAGTACTTC. Amino acids: CAWRAGSTNSYEQYF.

This chain connects TRBV5-1 to TRBJ2-7; D gene unclear. The CDR3 runs to 15 residues. CDR1 and CDR2 from the germline V gene are SGHRS and YFSETQ. Trimming took off 0 bases at V and 2 bases at J, with 12 bases between the two ends. The CDR3 nucleotides read TGCGCCAGCAGCTTGGCTCCGAGGAATACCTACGAGCAGTACTTC. Protein: CASSLAPRNTYEQYF. The variable domain in full, with the rest retrieved from reference TRBV5-1 and TRBJ2-7, is KAGVTQTPRYLIKTRGQQVTLSCSPISGHRSVSWYQQTPGQGLQFLFEYFSETQRNKGNFPGRFSGRQFSNSRSEMNVSTLELGDSALYLCASSLAPRNTYEQYFGPGTRLTVT.

V usage is TRBV6-8 and J usage is TRBJ2-7; 14 bases are shared with TRBD2. Germline V gives CDR1 MNHGY, CDR2 SAAAGT. This CDR3 comprises 16 residues. V shed 10 bases, J shed 3 bases, and the junction held 11 bases outside the gene matches. The CDR3 DNA reads as TGTGCCACACACGGGACTAGCGGGAGAGGGGGCTACGAGCAGTACTTC. Translated: CATHGTSGRGGYEQYF.

V is TRBV30 and J is TRBJ1-1, with D uncertain. Between the trimmed V and J ends, which lost 7 bases and 1 base, there was a span of 7 bases. The germline V gene has CDR1 GTSNPN and CDR2 SVGIG (reference sequence). This CDR3 has 11 residues. The CDR3: CALERNTEAFF. CDR3 nucleotides: TGTGCCTTGGAGAGGAACACTGAAGCTTTCTTT.

The chain is built from TRBV4-1 and TRBJ2-2; D unclear. The germline V gene encodes CDR1 MGHRA and CDR2 YSYEKL. CDR3 length equals 17 residues. The V gene lost 0 bases and the J gene lost 0 bases, with 11 bases spanning the gap. The CDR3 nucleotides read TGCGCCAGCAGCCAAGAGTCCACCGTGCCGAACACCGGGGAGCTGTTTTTT. Translation gives CASSQESTVPNTGELFF.

This chain connects TRBV11-3 to TRBJ1-2; tentatively, D is TRBD1 (6 bases). CDR1 and CDR2 (germline): SGHNT, YENEEA. With 5 bases removed from V and 4 bases from J, the gap between germline ends came to 17 bases. This CDR3 is 15 amino acids long. The CDR3 DNA reads TGTGCCAGCAGCCCGGACAGTTCGAGGATCTATGGCTACACCTTC. This gives the protein CASSPDSSRIYGYTF. The full variable domain, completed using reference TRBV11-3 and TRBJ1-2, is EAGVVQSPRYKIIEKKQPVAFWCNPISGHNTLYWYLQNLGQGPELLIRYENEEAVDDSQLPKDRFSAERLKGVDSTLKIQPAELGDSAVYLCASSPDSSRIYGYTFGSGTRLTVV.

This clone has more than one count but fewer than ten. V is TRBV6-8 and J is TRBJ1-2; D not resolved. V lost 0 bases and J lost 4, with 15 bases in between. Germline V CDR1 and CDR2: MNHGY, SAAAGT. There are 16 residues in the CDR3. Written as DNA, the CDR3 is TGTGCCAGCAGTTACTCGGGGTCTTATGACGGCTATGGCTACACCTTC. Translating it yields CASSYSGSYDGYGYTF.

The genes are TRBV11-1 and TRBJ1-1, with D unclear. Looked up from germline, CDR1 is SGHAT and CDR2 is FQDESV (reference sequence). This CDR3 has 14 residues. V was shortened by 2 bases and J by 3 bases, with 10 bases between the two germline ends. CDR3 sequence reads: CASSLKGGDTEAFF. Here the CDR3 DNA reads TGTGCCAGCAGCTTAAAGGGTGGGGACACTGAAGCTTTCTTT.

The J gene is TRBJ2-7, the V gene TRBV18; D unclear. CDR3 length: 14 amino acids. CDR1 and CDR2 from the germline V gene are KGHSH and LQKENI. V was pared by 3 bases and J by 2 bases, with 11 bases between. CDR3: CASSPLDGPYEQYF. The CDR3 nucleotides read TGTGCCAGCTCACCCCTCGACGGACCCTACGAGCAGTACTTC.

This clone is a singleton in its sample. V and J are TRBV28 and TRBJ2-1; 9 bases fit TRBD2. CDR1 is MDHEN, CDR2 SYDVKM, per germline. V gave up 2 bases and J gave up 9 bases; unmatched junction bases: 11. This CDR3 is built from 16 residues. In nucleotides, the CDR3 is TGTGCCAGCAGTTTAGTCCTTGCGGGAGGGCCAATTGAGCAGTTCTTC. Amino acid sequence: CASSLVLAGGPIEQFF.

This rearrangement joins TRBV14 to TRBJ1-1; 7 nucleotides match TRBD1. Germline V lookup: CDR1 SGHDN, CDR2 FVKESK. The CDR3 runs 14 residues. V was pared by 3 bases and J by 6 bases, with 7 bases of the junction left unmatched. The CDR3 is CASSHRLQGAEAFF. The CDR3 DNA follows: TGTGCCAGCAGCCACCGCCTTCAGGGGGCTGAAGCTTTCTTT.

This clone was found once. V is TRBV5-1 and J is TRBJ2-2, with 10 bases fitting TRBD1. The trim removed 4 bases at V and 4 bases at J, leaving 7 bases unmatched. Looked up from germline, CDR1 is SGHRS and CDR2 is YFSETQ. CDR3 length: 16 amino acids. The CDR3 region has the DNA TGCGCCAGCAGCGTATACGGACAGGGGGTCACCGGGGAGCTGTTTTTT. This encodes CASSVYGQGVTGELFF. The whole variable domain, remainder taken from reference TRBV5-1 and TRBJ2-2, is KAGVTQTPRYLIKTRGQQVTLSCSPISGHRSVSWYQQTPGQGLQFLFEYFSETQRNKGNFPGRFSGRQFSNSRSEMNVSTLELGDSALYLCASSVYGQGVTGELFFGEGSRLTVL.

The gene calls are TRBV11-3 and TRBJ1-3; 8 positions agree with TRBD1. CDR1 SGHNT and CDR2 YENEEA come from the germline V gene. The CDR3 has 14 residues. J was trimmed by 4 bases and V by 2 bases; bases with no gene match: 1. The CDR3 loop is CASSLQGAGNTIYF. CDR3 DNA: TGTGCCAGCAGCTTACAGGGGGCGGGAAACACCATATATTTT. Using reference TRBV11-3 and TRBJ1-3 for the parts outside the CDR3, the full variable domain is EAGVVQSPRYKIIEKKQPVAFWCNPISGHNTLYWYLQNLGQGPELLIRYENEEAVDDSQLPKDRFSAERLKGVDSTLKIQPAELGDSAVYLCASSLQGAGNTIYFGEGSWLTVV.

The table lists this clone with a count of one. The gene calls are TRBV6-4 and TRBJ2-7; 7 bases agree with TRBD1. CDR1 is MRHNA, CDR2 SNTAGT, per germline. The J segment lost 7 bases and the V segment lost 5 bases, leaving 2 bases of the junction unmatched. The CDR3 spans 11 residues. The CDR3 region is CASSWGQEQYF. The CDR3 DNA reads TGTGCCAGCAGTTGGGGACAGGAGCAGTACTTC.

This clone was observed once. The rearrangement uses TRBV18 and TRBJ2-1; tentative D call: TRBD1 (5 bases). Germline values: CDR1 KGHSH, CDR2 LQKENI. The CDR3 runs to 17 residues. Deletions cut 0 bases from V and 2 bases from J, with 14 bases between. CDR3: CASSPPVGLGPYNEQFF. The CDR3 DNA follows: TGTGCCAGCTCACCACCGGTAGGGTTGGGGCCCTACAATGAGCAGTTCTTC. Full variable domain (missing parts from reference TRBV18 and TRBJ2-1): NAGVMQNPRHLVRRRGQEARLRCSPMKGHSHVYWYRQLPEEGLKFMVYLQKENIIDESGMPKERFSAEFPKEGPSILRIQQVVRGDSAAYFCASSPPVGLGPYNEQFFGPGTRLTVL.

The chain couples TRBV23-1 to TRBJ2-2; TRBD2 matches at 8 bases. TRBV23-1 is known as an ORF, though its function is uncertain. The length of the CDR3 is 16 residues. With 6 bases clipped from V and 0 bases from J, the junction kept 6 bases outside the gene matches. The CDR3 is CASSHNSGANTGELFF. DNA of the CDR3: TGCGCCAGCAGCCACAATAGCGGGGCGAACACCGGGGAGCTGTTTTTT.

V and J are TRBV7-1 and TRBJ1-6, with D possibly TRBD1 on 5 matching bases. TRBV7-1 carries the ORF label, with uncertain function. The CDR3 length is 13 residues. The germline V and J ends were trimmed by 6 bases and 10 bases, with 13 bases remaining between them. In nucleotides, the CDR3 is TGTGCCAGCAGTATCCACCGGGACTCACCCCTCCACTTT. It yields the protein CASSIHRDSPLHF.

The chain links TRBV7-1 to TRBJ2-7; D may be TRBD1 (5 bases). TRBV7-1 is assigned to the ORF class and has an uncertain function. V was pared by 4 bases and J by 2 bases, with 15 bases between. This CDR3 is 15 amino acids long. CDR3 sequence reads: CASSLAGLGTYEQYF. The DNA of the CDR3 is TGTGCCAGCAGCTTAGCAGGGTTGGGAACCTACGAGCAGTACTTC.

The V gene is TRBV11-3, the J gene TRBJ1-1, with 7 bases identical to TRBD1. The CDR3 covers 18 residues. Germline CDR1 and CDR2: SGHNT and YENEEA. V dropped 5 bases and J dropped 0; count of bases not matched to a gene: 15. Written as DNA, the CDR3 is TGTGCCAGCAGCCCCCCCAGGGGACAGACAGCCATGAACACTGAAGCTTTCTTT. Its protein is CASSPPRGQTAMNTEAFF. The variable domain in full, completed from reference TRBV11-3 and TRBJ1-1, reads EAGVVQSPRYKIIEKKQPVAFWCNPISGHNTLYWYLQNLGQGPELLIRYENEEAVDDSQLPKDRFSAERLKGVDSTLKIQPAELGDSAVYLCASSPPRGQTAMNTEAFFGQGTRLTVV.

V gene TRBV28 combines with J gene TRBJ2-1; a possible D gene is TRBD2 (6 bases). With 3 bases removed from V and 1 base from J, the gap between germline ends came to 16 bases. Germline V gene sequence: CDR1 MDHEN, CDR2 SYDVKM. The CDR3 is 17 residues long. The CDR3 nucleotides are TGTGCCAGCAGTTTCCCGCGGGCTAGCGATTCCTACAATGAGCAGTTCTTC. It translates to CASSFPRASDSYNEQFF.

This chain uses TRBV7-2 with TRBJ1-5; D is perhaps TRBD1 (5 bases). Between the trimmed V and J ends, which lost 5 bases and 7 bases, there was a span of 12 bases. Germline lookup yields CDR1 SGHTA and CDR2 FQGNSA. The CDR3 totals 13 residues. The CDR3 DNA reads TGTGCCAGCAGCCAGGGCGGGGGACAGCCCCAGCATTTT. It translates to CASSQGGGQPQHF.